This T cell receptor (beta chain) was observed in a study of blood T cell repertoires in COVID-19. Produced via immunoSEQ multiplex PCR; TCRdb's table is partial and in-frame only. The sample yields approximately 250,000 clones, around 93% seen once. The V end was cut by 6 bases, the J end by 5 bases, with 17 bases between. CDR1 MNHEY and CDR2 SMNVEV come from the germline V gene (reference sequence). The CDR3 runs 14 residues. Input material: PBMCs or T cells enriched from blood (not recorded which). V is TRBV27 and J is TRBJ2-7; D may be TRBD2 (5 bases). This TCR was sampled from a man aged 40-50 years who had been exposed to COVID-19. The CDR3 coding sequence is TGTGCCAGCAGGCCTTCCGGGAATGTCGACGAGCAGTACTTC. Translated: CASRPSGNVDEQYF.